The 16 T cell receptor beta chains in this list originate from one sample, sequenced in a study of T cells in Graves' hyperthyroidism and ophthalmopathy. The investigators amplified TCR beta CDR3 regions from RNA transcripts. The study used the HTBI primer set for a first-round RT-PCR of the TCR CDR3. A single record per CDR3 protein comes from TCRdb applying MiXCR to the multiplex PCR reads. The data hold 490,000 or so distinct CDR3 sequences, with just under 20% observed a single time. The sequenced material came from blood. Source of these receptors: a man aged 40-55 years with Graves' ophthalmopathy.

V usage is TRBV20-1 and J usage is TRBJ1-4; TRBD1 matches 8 bases. Germline V gives CDR1 DFQATT, CDR2 SNEGSKA (reference sequence). Trimming removed 2 bases from V and 8 bases from J; junction bases left unmatched: 10. CDR3 size: 15 residues. The CDR3 sequence: CSARNTGGIEEKLFF. The CDR3 DNA reads as TGCAGTGCTAGAAATACAGGGGGGATTGAAGAAAAACTGTTTTTT.

This clonotype was recorded at least ten times. This chain connects TRBV13 to TRBJ2-3; D not certain. CDR1 and CDR2 (germline): PRHDT, FYEKMQ (reference sequence). The CDR3 spans 12 residues. The V and J ends lost 5 bases and 4 bases respectively, with 7 bases between them. The DNA for the CDR3 is TGTGCCAGCAGCAAACACCCAGATACGCAGTATTTT. Encoded protein: CASSKHPDTQYF.

The V gene is TRBV6-1, the J gene TRBJ2-1; TRBD2 matches at 11 bases. Germline CDR1 MNHNS, CDR2 SASEGT. The V gene end was trimmed by 5 bases and the J gene end by 8 bases; junction bases not matched to a gene: 17. The CDR3 extends over 18 amino acids. For the CDR3, the DNA is TGTGCCAGCAGTTCGGCAAATCCCTGGACTAGCGGGTTTTATGAGCAGTTCTTC. Translation: CASSSANPWTSGFYEQFF.

This clonotype was counted ten times or more. This chain uses TRBV7-9 with TRBJ2-1; either TRBD1 or TRBD2 may supply D (5 bases each). The V end lost 6 bases, the J end lost 1 base, and 16 bases lay between the germline ends. The germline V gene has CDR1 SEHNR and CDR2 FQNEAQ (reference sequence). The CDR3 covers 16 residues. The chain's CDR3 is CASRGVGQVSYNEQFF. In DNA form, the CDR3 reads TGTGCCAGCAGGGGGGTTGGCCAGGTATCCTACAATGAGCAGTTCTTC. The whole variable domain, remainder taken from reference TRBV7-9 and TRBJ2-1, is DTGVSQNPRHKITKRGQNVTFRCDPISEHNRLYWYRQTLGQGPEFLTYFQNEAQLEKSRLLSDRFSAERPKGSFSTLEIQRTEQGDSAMYLCASRGVGQVSYNEQFFGPGTRLTVL.

This chain joins TRBV5-1 and TRBJ2-3, with 11 bases fitting TRBD1. Losses at the gene ends were 2 bases for V and 6 bases for J; bases not matched to a gene: 5. In germline, CDR1 is SGHRS, CDR2 YFSETQ. The CDR3 runs to 15 residues. The CDR3 DNA follows: TGCGCCAGCAGCTTTACGGGACAGGGGGGTGATACGCAGTATTTT. It specifies CASSFTGQGGDTQYF.

In this sample, this clonotype turned up many times. The gene calls are TRBV20-1 and TRBJ2-5; no clear D. V lost 1 base and J 4 bases, leaving 10 bases between the germline ends. Germline V CDR1 and CDR2: DFQATT, SNEGSKA (reference sequence). The CDR3 spans 13 residues. The CDR3 spells CSARGQPGETQYF. The CDR3 DNA is TGCAGTGCTAGAGGGCAGCCTGGAGAGACCCAGTACTTC.

This clonotype occurred many times. This chain links TRBV12-3 or TRBV12-4 with TRBJ1-2, with D uncertain. The CDR3 is 13 residues long. The V end lost 0 bases, the J end lost 5 bases, and 7 bases lay between the germline ends. The CDR3 bases are TGTGCCAGCAGTTTAGCCCTCCTGTATGGCTACACCTTC. Protein product: CASSLALLYGYTF.

This clonotype was found a few times. The rearrangement uses TRBV3-2 and TRBJ1-2; the DNA was not used to check the table's D call, TRBD1. TRBV3-2 is a listed pseudogene. The CDR3 runs to 15 residues. The CDR3 is CASSQEAGVGYGYTF. The CDR3 DNA is TGTGCCAGCAGCCAAGAGGCAGGGGTTGGCTATGGCTACACCTTC.

This clonotype has a count of ten or more. J is TRBJ1-5 and V is TRBV14; no definite D call. The ends were cut back, 5 bases at V and 4 bases at J, with 9 bases in the middle. The germline CDR1 and CDR2 sequences are SGHDN and FVKESK. CDR3 length: 13 amino acids. The CDR3 DNA sequence: TGTGCCAGCAGCTTTGGGAGAAATCAGCCCCAGCATTTT. Residues: CASSFGRNQPQHF.

In its sample, this clonotype was seen a few times. The chain joins TRBV7-2 to TRBJ2-3; D is unresolved. This CDR3 has 13 residues. The V end was cut by 5 bases, the J end by 5 bases, with 11 bases between. Germline-derived CDR1 and CDR2 are SGHTA and FQGNSA. CDR3: CASSPWGGDTQYF. The CDR3 bases are TGTGCCAGCAGCCCGTGGGGTGGAGATACGCAGTATTTT.

This chain uses TRBV29-1 with TRBJ2-1; D gene unclear. The CDR3 is 11 residues long. From germline, CDR1 is SQVTM and CDR2 ANQGSEA. With 4 bases removed from V and 8 bases from J, the gap between germline ends came to 9 bases. Here the CDR3 DNA reads TGCAGCGTTGGTCTGGCATATGAGCAGTTCTTC. This gives the protein CSVGLAYEQFF.

This clonotype was seen ten or more times. The gene calls are TRBV2 and TRBJ1-1; tentatively, D is TRBD1 (6 bases). This CDR3 region has 15 residues. Germline CDR1 is SNHLY and CDR2 is FYNNEI. The germline V and J ends were trimmed by 3 bases and 1 base, with 12 bases remaining between them. This CDR3 is CASSDRGSGNTEAFF. CDR3 DNA: TGTGCCAGCAGTGACAGGGGCTCGGGGAACACTGAAGCTTTCTTT.

This chain uses TRBV5-1 with TRBJ2-7; no definite D call. Germline V gene sequence: CDR1 SGHRS, CDR2 YFSETQ. Trimming removed 5 bases at V and 3 bases at J, with 15 bases between. This CDR3 is built from 14 residues. This chain's CDR3 is CASSREVGFYEQYF. The DNA of the CDR3 is TGCGCCAGCAGTAGAGAGGTCGGCTTCTACGAGCAGTACTTC.

The chain links TRBV7-8 to TRBJ1-4; 10 bases line up with TRBD1. From germline, CDR1 is SGHVS and CDR2 FQNEAQ. The CDR3 loop spans 15 amino acids. Germline trimming cut 5 bases from V and 6 bases from J; bases unmatched to any gene: 6. As DNA, the CDR3 is TGTGCCAGCAGCCCCCTGACAGGGGGCGATGAAAAACTGTTTTTT. It encodes CASSPLTGGDEKLFF.

A few counts support this clonotype. The chain joins TRBV6-2 or TRBV6-3 to TRBJ2-2; a possible D gene is TRBD2 (5 bases). The CDR3 sequence is 17 residues long. Germline lookup yields CDR1 MNHEY and CDR2 SVGEGT. V was cut by 0 bases and J by 4 bases, with 15 bases left in between. As DNA, the CDR3 is TGTGCCAGCAGTTACTCGTGGCTGCTCGGGGTCACCGGGGAGCTGTTTTTT. Protein: CASSYSWLLGVTGELFF.

This clonotype was found a few times. This sequence joins TRBV6-1 and TRBJ1-2, with a weak D call TRBD1 (6 bases). The germline V and J ends were trimmed by 6 bases and 7 bases, with 15 bases remaining between them. CDR1 is MNHNS and CDR2 is SASEGT in the germline V gene. The CDR3 totals 13 residues. The CDR3 region is CASSDRPWSGYTF. The CDR3 bases are TGTGCCAGCAGCGACAGGCCTTGGAGTGGCTACACCTTC.